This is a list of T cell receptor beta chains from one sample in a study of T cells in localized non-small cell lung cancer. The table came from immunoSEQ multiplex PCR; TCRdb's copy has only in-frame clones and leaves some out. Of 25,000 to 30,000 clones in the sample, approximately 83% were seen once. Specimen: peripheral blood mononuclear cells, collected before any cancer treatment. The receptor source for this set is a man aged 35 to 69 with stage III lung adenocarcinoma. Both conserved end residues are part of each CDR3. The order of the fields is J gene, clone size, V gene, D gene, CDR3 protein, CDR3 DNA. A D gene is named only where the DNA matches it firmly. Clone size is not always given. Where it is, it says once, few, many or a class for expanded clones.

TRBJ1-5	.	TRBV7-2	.	CASSPDRNQPQHF	TGTGCCAGCAGTCCCGACAGAAATCAGCCCCAGCATTTT
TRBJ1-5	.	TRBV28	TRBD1	CASSSGTGHQPQHF	TGTGCCAGCAGTTCCGGGACAGGGCATCAGCCCCAGCATTTT
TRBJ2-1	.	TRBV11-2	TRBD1	CASSLVTGIPYNEQFF	TGTGCCAGCAGCTTAGTGACAGGGATCCCCTACAATGAGCAGTTCTTC
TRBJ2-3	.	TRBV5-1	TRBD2	CASSLGLAGAGSTDTQYF	TGCGCCAGCAGCTTGGGTTTAGCGGGAGCGGGAAGCACAGATACGCAGTATTTT
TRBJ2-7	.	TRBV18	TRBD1	CASSLGQSAYEQYF	TGTGCCAGCTCTCTGGGACAGAGTGCCTACGAGCAGTACTTC
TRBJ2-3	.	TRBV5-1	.	CASSQLGGGPDTQYF	TGCGCCAGCAGCCAATTGGGTGGGGGGCCAGATACGCAGTATTTT
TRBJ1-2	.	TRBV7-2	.	CASSLESGAVFGYTF	TGTGCCAGCAGCTTAGAATCAGGGGCTGTATTTGGCTACACCTTC
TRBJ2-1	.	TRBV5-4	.	CASSLEGVVWRERVF	TGTGCCAGCAGCTTGGAGGGGGTGGTTTGGCGGGAGAGGGTCTTC
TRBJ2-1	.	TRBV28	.	CASGVYNEQFF	TGTGCCAGCGGGGTTTACAATGAGCAGTTCTTC
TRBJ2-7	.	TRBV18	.	CASSTGFGYEQYF	TGTGCCAGCTCAACAGGGTTCGGGTACGAGCAGTACTTC
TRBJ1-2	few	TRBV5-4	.	CASSFTGSDGYTF	TGTGCCAGCAGCTTTACAGGGTCGGATGGCTACACCTTC
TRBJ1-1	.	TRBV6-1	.	CASSESANSRTEAFF	TGTGCCAGCAGTGAATCAGCGAACTCGAGAACTGAAGCTTTCTTT
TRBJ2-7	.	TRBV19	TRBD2	CASSPRLAGAYEQYF	TGTGCCAGTAGTCCCCGACTAGCGGGAGCGTACGAGCAGTACTTC
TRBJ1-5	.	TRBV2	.	CASSESGPYQPQHF	TGTGCCAGCAGTGAATCGGGACCGTATCAGCCCCAGCATTTT
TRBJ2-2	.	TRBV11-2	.	CASSKLNRDPNTGELFF	TGTGCCAGCAGCAAACTGAACCGGGACCCCAACACCGGGGAGCTGTTTTTT
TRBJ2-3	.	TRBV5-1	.	CASSLAQTGRSDTQYF	TGCGCCAGCAGCTTGGCACAGACAGGGAGGTCAGATACGCAGTATTTT
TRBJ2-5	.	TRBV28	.	CASTSQRETQYF	TGTGCCAGCACCTCCCAGCGAGAGACCCAGTACTTC
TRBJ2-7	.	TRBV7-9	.	CASSLRGNEQYF	TGTGCCAGCAGCTTACGGGGGAACGAGCAGTACTTC
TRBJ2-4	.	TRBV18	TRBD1	CASSLGQHTILAKNIQYF	TGTGCCAGCTCCCTGGGACAGCATACTATACTAGCCAAAAACATTCAGTACTTC
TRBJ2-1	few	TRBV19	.	CASSSLLTDYNEQFF	TGTGCCAGTAGTTCCCTGCTAACCGACTACAATGAGCAGTTCTTC
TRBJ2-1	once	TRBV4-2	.	CASSQGVGYNEQFF	TGTGCCAGCAGCCAGGGGGTGGGCTACAATGAGCAGTTCTTC
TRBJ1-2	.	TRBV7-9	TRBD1	CASSLGVMDREVGYTF	TGTGCCAGCAGCTTGGGGGTCATGGACAGGGAGGTCGGCTACACCTTC
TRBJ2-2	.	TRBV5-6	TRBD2	CASTPGLAKGELFF	TGTGCCAGCACCCCGGGACTAGCGAAAGGGGAGCTGTTTTTT
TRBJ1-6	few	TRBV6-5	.	CASSYVGNSPLHF	TGTGCCAGCAGTTACGTCGGTAATTCACCCCTCCACTTT
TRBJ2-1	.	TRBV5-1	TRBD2	CASSSAGVGNEQFF	TGCGCCAGCAGCTCGGCGGGAGTTGGGAATGAGCAGTTCTTC
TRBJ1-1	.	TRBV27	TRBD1	CASSPSDRFWGTEAFF	TGTGCCAGCAGTCCATCGGACAGGTTTTGGGGCACTGAAGCTTTCTTT
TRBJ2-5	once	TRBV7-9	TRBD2	CASSLTRRGDETQYF	TGTGCCAGCAGCTTAACTAGGCGGGGGGACGAGACCCAGTACTTC
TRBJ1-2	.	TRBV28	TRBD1	CASSSTGNSGLYGYTF	TGTGCCAGCAGTTCGACAGGGAACTCGGGCTTGTATGGCTACACCTTC
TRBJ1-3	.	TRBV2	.	CASSRALSGNTIYF	TGTGCCAGCAGTCGGGCCCTCTCTGGAAACACCATATATTTT
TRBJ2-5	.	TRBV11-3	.	CASSLFGRDGETQYF	TGTGCCAGCAGCTTGTTCGGAAGGGATGGAGAGACCCAGTACTTC
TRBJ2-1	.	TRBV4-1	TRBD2	CASSLQRTSGGSEQFF	TGCGCCAGCAGCCTCCAAAGGACTAGCGGGGGCTCTGAGCAGTTCTTC
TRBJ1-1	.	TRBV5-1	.	CASSPVRISGISF	TGCGCCAGCAGCCCGGTAAGGATTTCAGGGATTTCATTT
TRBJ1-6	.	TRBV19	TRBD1	CASSTGTGVNNSPLHF	TGTGCCAGTAGTACGGGGACAGGGGTTAATAATTCACCCCTCCACTTT
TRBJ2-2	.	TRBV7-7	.	CASSLQGTGELFF	TGTGCCAGCAGCCTACAGGGAACCGGGGAGCTGTTTTTT
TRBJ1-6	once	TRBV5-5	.	CASSHGTPDNSPLHF	TGTGCCAGCAGCCACGGGACTCCCGATAATTCACCCCTCCACTTT
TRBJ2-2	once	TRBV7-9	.	CASSQGFFANTGELFF	TGTGCCAGCAGCCAGGGTTTTTTCGCGAACACCGGGGAGCTGTTTTTT
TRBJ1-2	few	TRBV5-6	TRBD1	CASSVDRGPNYGYTF	TGTGCCAGCAGCGTCGACAGGGGACCTAACTATGGCTACACCTTC
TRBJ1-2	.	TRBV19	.	CASSTNGFRRGFLYGYTF	TGTGCCAGTAGTACTAACGGCTTCCGGAGGGGGTTCCTCTATGGCTACACCTTC
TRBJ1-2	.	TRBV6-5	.	CASSYSSRGGYGYTF	TGTGCCAGCAGTTACTCGTCCAGAGGGGGCTATGGCTACACCTTC
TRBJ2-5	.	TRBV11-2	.	CASSLEWRIETQYF	TGTGCCAGCAGCTTAGAGTGGAGAATCGAGACCCAGTACTTC
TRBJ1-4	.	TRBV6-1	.	CASSETGKNEKLFF	TGTGCCAGCAGTGAAACAGGGAAGAATGAAAAACTGTTTTTT
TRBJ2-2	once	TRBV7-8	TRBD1	CASSSRQGNTGELFF	TGTGCCAGCAGCTCTCGACAGGGGAACACCGGGGAGCTGTTTTTT
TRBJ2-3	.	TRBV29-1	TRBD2	CSVEGLAGGRDTQYF	TGCAGCGTCGAGGGACTAGCGGGGGGGCGTGATACGCAGTATTTT
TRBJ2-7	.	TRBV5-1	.	CASRLDRRSEYF	TGCGCCAGCAGACTAGACAGACGTTCGGAGTACTTC
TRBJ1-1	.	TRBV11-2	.	CASSLDGGFATEAFF	TGTGCCAGCAGCTTAGATGGGGGTTTCGCGACTGAAGCTTTCTTT
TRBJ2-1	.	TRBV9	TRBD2	CASSPRLAGAVEQFF	TGTGCCAGCAGCCCTAGACTAGCGGGAGCAGTTGAGCAGTTCTTC
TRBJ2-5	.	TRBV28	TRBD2	CASSGLAGTQETQYF	TGTGCCAGCAGCGGTCTAGCGGGAACCCAAGAGACCCAGTACTTC
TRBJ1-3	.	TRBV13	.	CASSGRSRSGNTIYF	TGTGCCAGCAGCGGCCGTTCCCGCTCTGGAAACACCATATATTTT
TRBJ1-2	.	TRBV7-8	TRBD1	CASSLADTGGYGYTF	TGTGCCAGCAGCTTAGCGGATACAGGGGGCTATGGCTACACCTTC
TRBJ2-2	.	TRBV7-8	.	CASSERARYTGELFF	TGTGCCAGCAGTGAAAGGGCGAGGTACACCGGGGAGCTGTTTTTT
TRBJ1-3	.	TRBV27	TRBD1	CASHRQGGNTIYF	TGTGCCAGCCACAGACAGGGGGGAAACACCATATATTTT
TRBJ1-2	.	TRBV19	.	CASSIVGLQGYTF	TGTGCCAGTAGTATAGTTGGACTTCAGGGCTACACCTTC
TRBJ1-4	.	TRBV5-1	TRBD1	CASRPGTGEEKLFF	TGCGCCAGCCGTCCCGGGACAGGGGAAGAAAAACTGTTTTTT
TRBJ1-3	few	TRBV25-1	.	CASSGMGGTIYF	TGTGCCAGCAGTGGGATGGGCGGCACCATATATTTT
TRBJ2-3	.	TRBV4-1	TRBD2	CASSQDGGFTDTQYF	TGCGCCAGCAGCCAAGACGGGGGGTTCACAGATACGCAGTATTTT
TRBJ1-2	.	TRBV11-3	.	CASSLADGYGYTF	TGTGCCAGCAGCTTGGCGGACGGCTATGGCTACACCTTC